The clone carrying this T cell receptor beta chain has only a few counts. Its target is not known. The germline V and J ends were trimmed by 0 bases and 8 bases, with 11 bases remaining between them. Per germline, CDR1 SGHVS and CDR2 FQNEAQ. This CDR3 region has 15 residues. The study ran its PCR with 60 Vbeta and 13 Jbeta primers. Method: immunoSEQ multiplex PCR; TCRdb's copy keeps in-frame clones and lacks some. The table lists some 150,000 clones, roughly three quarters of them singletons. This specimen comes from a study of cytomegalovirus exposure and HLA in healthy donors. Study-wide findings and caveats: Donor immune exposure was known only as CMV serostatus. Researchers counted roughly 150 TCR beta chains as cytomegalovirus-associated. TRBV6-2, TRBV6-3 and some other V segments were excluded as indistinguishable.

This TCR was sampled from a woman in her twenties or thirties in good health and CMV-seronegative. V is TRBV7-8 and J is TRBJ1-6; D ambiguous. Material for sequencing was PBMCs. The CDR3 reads CASSLAPLSDSPLHF. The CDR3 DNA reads TGTGCCAGCAGCTTAGCGCCCCTCTCAGATTCACCCCTCCACTTT. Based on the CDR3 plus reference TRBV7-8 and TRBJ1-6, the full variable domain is GAGVSQSPRYKVAKRGQDVALRCDPISGHVSLFWYQQALGQGPEFLTYFQNEAQLDKSGLPSDRFFAERPEGSVSTLKIQRTQQEDSAVYLCASSLAPLSDSPLHFGNGTRLTVT.